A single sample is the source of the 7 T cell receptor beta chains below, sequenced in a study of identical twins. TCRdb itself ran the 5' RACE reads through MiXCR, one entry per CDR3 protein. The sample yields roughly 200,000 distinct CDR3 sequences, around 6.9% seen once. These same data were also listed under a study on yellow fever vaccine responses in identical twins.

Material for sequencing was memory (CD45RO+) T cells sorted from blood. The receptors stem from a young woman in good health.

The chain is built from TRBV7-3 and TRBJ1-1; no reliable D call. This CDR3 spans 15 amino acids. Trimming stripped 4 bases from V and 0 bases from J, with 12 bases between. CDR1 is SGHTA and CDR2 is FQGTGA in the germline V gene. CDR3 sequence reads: CASSSSVLLNTEAFF. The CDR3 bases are TGTGCCAGCAGCTCCTCCGTCCTCCTGAACACTGAAGCTTTCTTT.

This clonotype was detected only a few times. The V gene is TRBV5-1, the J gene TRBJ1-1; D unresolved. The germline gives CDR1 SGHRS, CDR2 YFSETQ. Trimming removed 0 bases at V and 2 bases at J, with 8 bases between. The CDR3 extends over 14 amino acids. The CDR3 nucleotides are TGCGCCAGCAGCTTGGTCTCGGGCAACACTGAAGCTTTCTTT. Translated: CASSLVSGNTEAFF.

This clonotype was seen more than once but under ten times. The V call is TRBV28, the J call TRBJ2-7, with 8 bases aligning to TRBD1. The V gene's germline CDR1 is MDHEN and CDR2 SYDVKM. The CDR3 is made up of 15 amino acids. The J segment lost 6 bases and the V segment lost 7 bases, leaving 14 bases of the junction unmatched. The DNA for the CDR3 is TGTGCCAGCACTCTAGGAGGCAGGGGGCAGGGCGAGCAGTACTTC. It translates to CASTLGGRGQGEQYF. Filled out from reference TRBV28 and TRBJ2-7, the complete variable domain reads DVKVTQSSRYLVKRTGEKVFLECVQDMDHENMFWYRQDPGLGLRLIYFSYDVKMKEKGDIPEGYSVSREKKERFSLILESASTNQTSMYLCASTLGGRGQGEQYFGPGTRLTVT.

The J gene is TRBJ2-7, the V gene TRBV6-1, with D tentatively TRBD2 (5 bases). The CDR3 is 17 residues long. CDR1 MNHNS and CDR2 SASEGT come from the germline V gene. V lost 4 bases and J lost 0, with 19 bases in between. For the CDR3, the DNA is TGTGCCAGCAGTGCGCTTTGGCTGCCGGGGATCTCCTACGAGCAGTACTTC. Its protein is CASSALWLPGISYEQYF.

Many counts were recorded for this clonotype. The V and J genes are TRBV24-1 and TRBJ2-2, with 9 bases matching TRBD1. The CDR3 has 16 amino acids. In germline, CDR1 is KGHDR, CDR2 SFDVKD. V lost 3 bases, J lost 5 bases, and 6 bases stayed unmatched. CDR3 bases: TGTGCCACCAGTGATCCGGGACAGGGTCAAACCGGGGAGCTGTTTTTT. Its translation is CATSDPGQGQTGELFF.

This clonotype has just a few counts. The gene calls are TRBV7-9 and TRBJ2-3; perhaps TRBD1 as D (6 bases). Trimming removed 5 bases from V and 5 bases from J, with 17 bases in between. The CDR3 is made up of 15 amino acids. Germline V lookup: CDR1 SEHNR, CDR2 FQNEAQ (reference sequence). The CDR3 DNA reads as TGTGCCAGCAGCCTGGGGCTCCAAGGGGGAGATACGCAGTATTTT. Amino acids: CASSLGLQGGDTQYF.

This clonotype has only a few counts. The CDR3 loop reads CASSPLLGGGHEQYF. CDR3 DNA sequence: TGTGCCAGCAGCCCCCTACTAGGGGGAGGGCACGAGCAGTACTTC. This chain uses TRBV3-1 with TRBJ2-7; D might be TRBD2 (7 bases). Germline values: CDR1 LGHDT, CDR2 YNNKEL (reference sequence). Trimming left V 4 bases short and J 5 bases short, with 18 bases between. The CDR3 contains 15 residues.